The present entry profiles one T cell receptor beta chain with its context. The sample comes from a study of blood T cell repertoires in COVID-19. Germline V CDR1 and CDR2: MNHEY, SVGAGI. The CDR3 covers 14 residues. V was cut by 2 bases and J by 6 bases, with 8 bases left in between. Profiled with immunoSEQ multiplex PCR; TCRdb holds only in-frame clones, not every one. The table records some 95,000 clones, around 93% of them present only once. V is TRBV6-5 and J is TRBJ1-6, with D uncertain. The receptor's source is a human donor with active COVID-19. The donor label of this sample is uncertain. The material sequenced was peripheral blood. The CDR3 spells CASSYREPNSPLHF. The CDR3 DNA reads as TGTGCCAGCAGTTACCGAGAGCCTAATTCACCCCTCCACTTT.